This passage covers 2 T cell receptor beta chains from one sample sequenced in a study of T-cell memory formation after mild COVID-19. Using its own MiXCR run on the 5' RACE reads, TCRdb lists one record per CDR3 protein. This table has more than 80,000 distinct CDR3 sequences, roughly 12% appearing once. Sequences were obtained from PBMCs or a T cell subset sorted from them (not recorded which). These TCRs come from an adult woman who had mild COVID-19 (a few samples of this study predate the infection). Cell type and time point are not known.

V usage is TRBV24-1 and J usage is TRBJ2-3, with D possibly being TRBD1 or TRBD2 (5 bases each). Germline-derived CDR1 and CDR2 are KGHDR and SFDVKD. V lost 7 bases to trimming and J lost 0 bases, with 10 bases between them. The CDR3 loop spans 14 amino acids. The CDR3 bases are TGTGCCACCAGAGCCTGGGGGAGCACAGATACGCAGTATTTT. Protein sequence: CATRAWGSTDTQYF.

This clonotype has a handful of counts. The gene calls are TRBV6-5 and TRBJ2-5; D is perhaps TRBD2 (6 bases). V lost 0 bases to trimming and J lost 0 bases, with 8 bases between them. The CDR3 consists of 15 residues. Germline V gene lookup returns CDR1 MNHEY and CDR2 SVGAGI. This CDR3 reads CASSYSTRNQETQYF. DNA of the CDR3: TGTGCCAGCAGTTACTCGACTAGAAACCAAGAGACCCAGTACTTC.